This T cell receptor beta chain was sequenced for a study of blood T cell repertoires in COVID-19 (dated by TCRdb to 2018 to 2021). About the investigation overall: Samples from collaborators originated in the United States, Italy and Spain and spanned both the acute and convalescent phases of COVID-19. The repertoires were released in a freely available public database intended as a resource for research on the immune response to SARS-CoV-2. The material from the prospective study consisted of cDNA or gDNA derived from T cells, B-cell-depleted T cells, or PBMCs. A de-identified subject ID, COVID-19 status, age in years and sex were almost always included in the sample metadata. The samples were drawn from two sources: the first 160 participants of the ongoing ImmuneRACE study, and some 1,300 subjects contributed by 6 global collaborators. HLA class I and class II types, where available, came from metadata supplied by the sample provider rather than from assay-based typing. Deeply sampled blood TCRbeta repertoires from subjects exposed to, actively infected with, or recovered from COVID-19 were included in the dataset. On the study overall, not on this receptor specifically: How much clinical and demographic metadata was included differed by source and by participant, and the metadata was provided uncurated.

CDR1 MNHEY and CDR2 SVGAGI are derived from the germline V gene. Reading from cysteine to phenylalanine, the CDR3 counts 13 amino acids. Solely the CDR3 DNA is kept, with 39 bases framed from the first base. The junction carries 5 bases between V and J, which are trimmed by 6 bases and 0 bases respectively. Samples from volunteer blood donors who had recovered from COVID-19 were contributed by a second Seattle source. Each collaborating institution followed its own protocols to collect whole blood in K2EDTA tubes. For TCRbeta analysis, collaborators shipped samples as frozen whole blood, isolated PBMCs, or DNA extracted from either of those sample types. TCRbeta CDR3 regions were amplified from genomic DNA by means of the immunoSEQ Assay, a bias-controlled multiplex PCR. In the authors' own workflow: Within the assay, amplification of reference gene primers was used to estimate how many nucleated cells each sample contained. To quantify the absolute abundance of each unique TCRbeta CDR3 rearrangement, sequence reads were collapsed and filtered. For each sample, productive Simpson clonality was calculated by taking the square root of Simpson's diversity index across productive rearrangements. TCRdb obtained this table from immuneACCESS and retained in-frame rearrangements with V and J assigned. These tables miss some clones; where compared with another copy, unresolved V genes account for less than half of the shortfall, and the remainder is unexplained. Clone size and V and J calls were adopted from that table, with D and trimming inferred from the DNA. The sample includes about 220,000 clones, with 84% observed a single time. Around 2.5% of the sample comes from the top ten.

In the case of this clone: The target of this receptor is not known. Qualities for individual bases were not recorded, and no much larger clone is one base off.

The TCR sequence derives from a man aged 35 to 55 who had recovered from COVID-19. The sequence is built from TRBV6-5 and TRBJ1-4; no D gene is confidently identified. The sample was peripheral blood. The encoded CDR3 is CASSIATNEKLFF. The DNA sequence follows: TGTGCCAGCAGCATTGCAACTAATGAAAAACTGTTTTTT.